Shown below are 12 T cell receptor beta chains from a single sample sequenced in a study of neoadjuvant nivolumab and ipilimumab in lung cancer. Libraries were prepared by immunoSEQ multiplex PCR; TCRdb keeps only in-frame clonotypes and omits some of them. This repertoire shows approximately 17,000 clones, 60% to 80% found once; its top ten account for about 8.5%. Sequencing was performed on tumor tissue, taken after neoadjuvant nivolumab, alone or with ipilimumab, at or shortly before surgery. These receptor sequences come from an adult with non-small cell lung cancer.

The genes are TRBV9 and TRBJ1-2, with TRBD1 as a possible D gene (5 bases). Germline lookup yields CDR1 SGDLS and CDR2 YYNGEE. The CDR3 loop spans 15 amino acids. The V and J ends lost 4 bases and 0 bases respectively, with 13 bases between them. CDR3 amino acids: CASSFGDGANYGYTF. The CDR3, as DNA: TGTGCCAGCAGCTTTGGGGACGGAGCTAACTATGGCTACACCTTC.

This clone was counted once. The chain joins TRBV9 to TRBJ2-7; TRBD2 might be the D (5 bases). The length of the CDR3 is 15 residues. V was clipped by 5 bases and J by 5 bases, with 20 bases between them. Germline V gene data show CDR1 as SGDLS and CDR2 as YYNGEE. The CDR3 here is CASSESLSYSDEQYF. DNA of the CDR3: TGTGCCAGCAGTGAATCCCTAAGCTATAGCGACGAGCAGTACTTC.

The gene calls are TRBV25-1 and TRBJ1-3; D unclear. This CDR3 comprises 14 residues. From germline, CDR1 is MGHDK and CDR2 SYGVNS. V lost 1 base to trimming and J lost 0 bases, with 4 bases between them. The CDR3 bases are TGTGCCAGCAGTGAATTGTTCTCTGGAAACACCATATATTTT. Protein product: CASSELFSGNTIYF.

CDR3 nucleotides: TGTGCCAGTAGGCAGACAGGGGACGGTAACTATGGCTACACCTTC. Translated, it gives CASRQTGDGNYGYTF. The rearrangement uses TRBV19 and TRBJ1-2; 8 bases are a match to TRBD1. Germline values: CDR1 LNHDA, CDR2 SQIVND (reference sequence). After removal of 6 bases from V and 1 base from J, the junction contained 7 bases not matched to a gene. The CDR3 contains 15 residues.

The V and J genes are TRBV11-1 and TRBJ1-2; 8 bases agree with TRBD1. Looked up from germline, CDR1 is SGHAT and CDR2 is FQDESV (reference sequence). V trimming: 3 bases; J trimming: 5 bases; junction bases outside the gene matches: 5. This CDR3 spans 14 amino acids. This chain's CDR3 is CASSFGTGDYGYTF. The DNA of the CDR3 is TGTGCCAGCAGCTTCGGGACAGGAGATTATGGCTACACCTTC. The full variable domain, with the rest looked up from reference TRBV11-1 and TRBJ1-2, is EAEVAQSPRYKITEKSQAVAFWCDPISGHATLYWYRQILGQGPELLVQFQDESVVDDSQLPKDRFSAERLKGVDSTLKIQPAELGDSAMYLCASSFGTGDYGYTFGSGTRLTVV.

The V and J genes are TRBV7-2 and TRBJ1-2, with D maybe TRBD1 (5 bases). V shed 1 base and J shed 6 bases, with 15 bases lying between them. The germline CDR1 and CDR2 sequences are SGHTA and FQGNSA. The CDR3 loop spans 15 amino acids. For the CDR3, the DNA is TGTGCCAGCAGCTTAGATAGTAGGTTAGGGGATGGCTACACCTTC. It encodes CASSLDSRLGDGYTF.

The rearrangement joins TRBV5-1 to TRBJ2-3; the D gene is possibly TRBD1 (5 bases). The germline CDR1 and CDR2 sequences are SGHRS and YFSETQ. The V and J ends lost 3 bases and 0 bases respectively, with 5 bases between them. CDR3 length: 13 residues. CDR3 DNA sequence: TGCGCCAGCAGCTCAGGGAGCACAGATACGCAGTATTTT. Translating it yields CASSSGSTDTQYF.

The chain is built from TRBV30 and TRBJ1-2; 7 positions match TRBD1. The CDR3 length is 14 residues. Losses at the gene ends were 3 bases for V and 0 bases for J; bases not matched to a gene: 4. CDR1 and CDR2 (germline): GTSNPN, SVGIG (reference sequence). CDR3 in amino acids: CAWRETGSNYGYTF. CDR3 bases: TGTGCCTGGAGAGAGACAGGGTCTAACTATGGCTACACCTTC.

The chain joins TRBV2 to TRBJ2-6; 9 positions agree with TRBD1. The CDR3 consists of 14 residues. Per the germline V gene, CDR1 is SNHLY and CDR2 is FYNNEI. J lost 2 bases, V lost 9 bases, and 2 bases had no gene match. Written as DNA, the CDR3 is TGTGCCAGTACAGGGGGCGCTGGGGCCAACGTCCTGACTTTC. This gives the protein CASTGGAGANVLTF.

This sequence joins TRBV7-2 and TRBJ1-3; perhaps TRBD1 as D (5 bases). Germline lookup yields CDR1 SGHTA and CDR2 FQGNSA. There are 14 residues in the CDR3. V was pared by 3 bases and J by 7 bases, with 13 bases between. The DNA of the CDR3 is TGTGCCAGCAGCTTTACCCGGACATCGAACACCATATATTTT. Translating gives CASSFTRTSNTIYF.

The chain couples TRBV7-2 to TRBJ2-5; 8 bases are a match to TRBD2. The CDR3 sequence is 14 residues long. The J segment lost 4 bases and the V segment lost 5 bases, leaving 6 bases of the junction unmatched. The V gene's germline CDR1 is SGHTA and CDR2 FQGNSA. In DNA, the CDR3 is TGTGCCAGCAGCCCGGGACTAGTTGGAGAGACCCAGTACTTC. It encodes CASSPGLVGETQYF.

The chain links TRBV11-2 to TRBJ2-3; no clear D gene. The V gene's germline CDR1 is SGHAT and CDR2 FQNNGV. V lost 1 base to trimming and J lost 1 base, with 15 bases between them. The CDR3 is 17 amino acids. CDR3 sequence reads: CASSLAQVGLGTDTQYF. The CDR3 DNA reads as TGTGCCAGCAGCTTAGCGCAAGTGGGTCTTGGCACAGATACGCAGTATTTT.